Listed below are T cell receptor beta chains from one sample, sequenced in a study of T cells in Graves' hyperthyroidism and ophthalmopathy. TCRdb reprocessed the multiplex PCR reads via MiXCR and lists one record per CDR3 protein. The sample lists about 500,000 distinct CDR3 sequences, about 15% occurring once. The specimen was blood. The receptors were gathered from a woman under 30 with Graves' hyperthyroidism. Each CDR3 is given with its conserved first and last residue. A D gene is named only where the DNA matches it firmly. Clone size is stated in some rows and not others, as once, few, many or a class when expanded.

many	.	TRBV20-1	TRBJ1-1	TGCAGTGCCCCCGGGATCTCGGAGGGAACTGAAGCTTTCTTT	CSAPGISEGTEAFF
.	.	TRBV6-5	TRBJ1-5	TGTGCCAGCAGTTATCTACAGGGTTTTAATCAGCCCCAGCATTTT	CASSYLQGFNQPQHF
.	.	TRBV6-1	TRBJ2-3	TGTGCCAGCAGACCCAACCTGAGCACAGATACGCAGTATTTT	CASRPNLSTDTQYF
many	.	TRBV20-1	TRBJ2-5	TGCAGTGCTAGTGAGCGGAGCCTACAAGAGACCCAGTACTTC	CSASERSLQETQYF
many	.	TRBV2	TRBJ2-5	TGTGCCAGCGGAGTCCAAGAGACCCAGTACTTC	CASGVQETQYF
.	TRBD1	TRBV27	TRBJ1-1	TGTGCCAGCAGTCAGGGGGCCCTGAACACTGAAGCTTTCTTT	CASSQGALNTEAFF
.	.	TRBV20-1	TRBJ1-2	TGCAGTGCTAGAGTTTCGGATTATGGCTACACCTTC	CSARVSDYGYTF
.	.	TRBV5-1	TRBJ1-1	TGCGCCAGCAGCGGCAGGGACGCAGGAGCTTTCTTT	CASSGRDAGAFF
.	TRBD2	TRBV25-1	TRBJ2-7	TGTGCCAGCAGTGAGGGCGCTAGCGGGAGAGGTTACGAGCAGTACTTC	CASSEGASGRGYEQYF
.	.	TRBV6-2/TRBV6-3	TRBJ1-1	TGTGCCACCACATTAGGGACCAACACTGAAGCTTTCTTT	CATTLGTNTEAFF
.	TRBD1	TRBV5-1	TRBJ2-7	TGCGCCAGCAGTATCTTCCGGGACAGGGGTGAAGACGAGCAGTACTTC	CASSIFRDRGEDEQYF
.	.	TRBV6-1	TRBJ2-1	TGTGCCAGCAGTCAACGAACGGAGAATGAGCAGTTCTTC	CASSQRTENEQFF
few	TRBD1	TRBV20-1	TRBJ1-4	TGCAGTGCCCGGGACAGGGGGAGTGAAAAACTGTTTTTT	CSARDRGSEKLFF
few	TRBD2	TRBV20-1	TRBJ2-3	TGCAGTGCTAACGGGCTAGCGGATAGCACAGATACGCAGTATTTT	CSANGLADSTDTQYF
few	TRBD2	TRBV19	TRBJ2-2	TGTGCCAGTTCCCTTAGCGGGAGTGGGACCGGGGAGCTGTTTTTT	CASSLSGSGTGELFF
many	TRBD1	TRBV2	TRBJ1-5	TGTGCCAGCAGGCCCCGACAGGGCGATCAGCCCCAGCATTTT	CASRPRQGDQPQHF
.	.	TRBV5-4	TRBJ1-1	TGTGCCAGCAGCTTGAAGGGGGAGAACACTGAAGCTTTCTTT	CASSLKGENTEAFF
few	TRBD1	TRBV20-1	TRBJ2-2	TGCAGTGCTAGAGAGGACAGGGGGCTCGGGAACACCGGGGAGCTGTTTTTT	CSAREDRGLGNTGELFF
.	.	TRBV7-9	TRBJ2-3	TGTGCCAGCCGTTGGCGGGACTTGACCACAGATACGCAGTATTTT	CASRWRDLTTDTQYF
few	.	TRBV20-1	TRBJ2-1	TGCAGTGCTAGGAATTCGGACTCCCTTGGGGATGAGCAGTTCTTC	CSARNSDSLGDEQFF
many	TRBD2	TRBV11-1	TRBJ2-1	TGTGCCAGCGGACGGACTAGCGGCGACAATGAGCAGTTCTTC	CASGRTSGDNEQFF
many	TRBD1	TRBV27	TRBJ1-1	TGTGCCAGCATCAGCCGGGACAGCCCCCGTCGGGGCACTGAAGCTTTCTTT	CASISRDSPRRGTEAFF